Detailed here is one TCR beta chain. These data come from a study of blood T cell repertoires in COVID-19. Study at large: Samples came from the United States, Italy and Spain, spanning acute and convalescent COVID-19. T cells, B-cell-depleted T cells, or PBMCs supplied cDNA or gDNA.

The germline V gene has CDR1 SEHNR and CDR2 FQNEAQ (reference sequence). The CDR3 has 15 residues. Trimming removed 5 bases at V and 5 bases at J, with 16 bases between. In the original workflow: Nucleated cell number was recorded as an estimate derived from reference gene primer amplification. Libraries were prepared by immunoSEQ multiplex PCR; TCRdb keeps only in-frame clonotypes and omits some of them. That table is the source of V, J and clone size, and D and trimming were worked out from the DNA. The sample has just over 95,000 clones, around nine tenths seen once; the top ten hold over 15%. This clonotype was obtained from a human donor in a cohort sampled during active COVID-19. The chain carries TRBV7-9 and TRBJ2-1; TRBD2 might be the D (5 bases). The sequenced material came from peripheral blood. The CDR3 region is CASSPYTSAHNEQFF. CDR3 nucleotide sequence: TGTGCCAGCAGCCCGTATACTAGTGCCCACAATGAGCAGTTCTTC.